The 32 T cell receptor beta chains below all came from one sample that was sequenced in a study of control samples from healthy donors and cancer patients. Profiling relied on immunoSEQ multiplex PCR, and the TCRdb table lists in-frame clones only, not all of them. The sample includes approximately 100,000 clones, almost 90% of them seen just once. Sequencing was carried out using blood. The receptor source for this set is a man between 25 and 39 years old in good health.

V gene TRBV11-2 combines with J gene TRBJ2-1; TRBD1 agrees at 7 bases. The V gene end was trimmed by 1 base and the J gene end by 7 bases; junction bases not matched to a gene: 7. Germline-derived CDR1 and CDR2 are SGHAT and FQNNGV. The CDR3 is 15 amino acids. CDR3 protein: CASSLGVGGRNEQFF. The CDR3 coding sequence is TGTGCCAGCAGCTTAGGGGTAGGGGGCCGGAATGAGCAGTTCTTC.

Points on this clone: One end of the junction fails to match germline, which may point to a read error. In DNA form, the CDR3 reads TGTGCCAGCAGCGACAGGACTAGATCCTACGGGCAGTACTTC. It is translated as CASSDRTRSYGQYF. This sequence joins TRBV13 and TRBJ2-7, with D perhaps matching TRBD2 (7 bases). This CDR3 comprises 14 residues. In germline, CDR1 is PRHDT, CDR2 FYEKMQ (reference sequence).

This chain links TRBV28 with TRBJ1-6, with no clear D. The V end was cut by 1 base, the J end by 0 bases, with 7 bases between. Per germline, CDR1 MDHEN and CDR2 SYDVKM. This CDR3 has 16 amino acids. CDR3 bases: TGTGCCAGCAGTTTATATGCGAGCTCCTATAATTCACCCCTCCACTTT. Its protein is CASSLYASSYNSPLHF.

The chain has TRBV5-4 and TRBJ2-1; 8 bases agree with TRBD2. Trimming removed 0 bases from V and 8 bases from J; junction bases left unmatched: 4. From germline, CDR1 is SGHNT and CDR2 YYREEE (reference sequence). The CDR3 has 14 residues. The CDR3, as DNA: TGTGCCAGCAGCTTGGCGGGAGGGCCATATGAGCAGTTCTTC. Translated, it gives CASSLAGGPYEQFF.

The V and J genes are TRBV5-1 and TRBJ2-3; possibly TRBD2 for D (5 bases). CDR3 length: 12 amino acids. V was clipped by 0 bases and J by 8 bases, with 7 bases between them. Germline CDR1 SGHRS, CDR2 YFSETQ. For the CDR3, the DNA is TGCGCCAGCAGCTTGGGGGCGGGTACGCAGTATTTT. This codes for CASSLGAGTQYF.

This chain joins TRBV6-4 and TRBJ2-4, with D possibly being TRBD1 (6 bases). This CDR3 region has 17 residues. Germline V gene sequence: CDR1 MRHNA, CDR2 SNTAGT. Trimming left V 8 bases short and J 1 base short, with 21 bases between. The CDR3 coding sequence is TGTGCCAGCGGCAAGGGGCAGGGGACGACGGCCAAAAACATTCAGTACTTC. Amino acid sequence: CASGKGQGTTAKNIQYF.

The J gene is TRBJ2-1, the V gene TRBV4-2, with 11 bases lining up with TRBD2. The ends lost 1 base at V and 4 bases at J; junction bases unmatched: 3. From germline, CDR1 is LGHNA and CDR2 YNFKEQ. CDR3 length: 16 residues. CDR3 loop: CASSQGRLAGYNEQFF. The CDR3 DNA reads TGTGCCAGCAGCCAAGGAAGACTAGCGGGATACAATGAGCAGTTCTTC.

This chain joins TRBV6-4 and TRBJ2-1; D unresolved. With 0 bases removed from V and 0 bases from J, the gap between germline ends came to 9 bases. This CDR3 is 16 amino acids long. CDR1 MRHNA and CDR2 SNTAGT come from the germline V gene. CDR3: CASSDSYRSSYNEQFF. In DNA form, the CDR3 reads TGTGCCAGCAGTGACTCTTATAGGAGCTCCTACAATGAGCAGTTCTTC.

V usage is TRBV7-9 and J usage is TRBJ1-5; D is ambiguous. Trimming took off 5 bases at V and 2 bases at J, with 13 bases between the two ends. The CDR3 has 15 amino acids. Germline V gene data show CDR1 as SEHNR and CDR2 as FQNEAQ (reference sequence). The CDR3 is CASSTLERGNQPQHF. CDR3 DNA: TGTGCCAGCAGCACGCTGGAGAGGGGCAATCAGCCCCAGCATTTT.

The chain couples TRBV5-4 to TRBJ2-7; D is uncertain. Trimming left V 1 base short and J 3 bases short, with 5 bases between. Germline-derived CDR1 and CDR2 are SGHNT and YYREEE (reference sequence). The CDR3 has 12 residues. The CDR3, as DNA: TGTGCCAGCAGCTTGTTTGGCTACGAGCAGTACTTC. It specifies CASSLFGYEQYF.

V is TRBV19 and J is TRBJ1-5; TRBD1 is a possible D gene (5 bases). Germline assignment: CDR1 LNHDA and CDR2 SQIVND (reference sequence). The CDR3 has 14 residues. V was trimmed by 5 bases and J by 3 bases, leaving 11 bases between them. The CDR3 DNA follows: TGTGCCAGTAGTCTGGGACGGGACAATCAGCCCCAGCATTTT. Its protein is CASSLGRDNQPQHF.

This clone has a single count. The chain has TRBV19 and TRBJ2-7; possible D gene TRBD1, 5 bases. Germline V gives CDR1 LNHDA, CDR2 SQIVND (reference sequence). CDR3 length: 13 amino acids. V was shortened by 5 bases and J by 3 bases, with 11 bases between the two germline ends. The CDR3 region has the DNA TGTGCCAGTAGTGCAGGGTTCCGCTACGAGCAGTACTTC. It yields the protein CASSAGFRYEQYF.

The chain has TRBV28 and TRBJ1-1; D may be TRBD1 (5 bases). Germline V CDR1 and CDR2: MDHEN, SYDVKM. The CDR3 contains 16 residues. Trimming cost V 8 bases and J 1 base, with 20 bases left between them. The CDR3 reads CASGSRDWGRNTEAFF. CDR3 coding DNA: TGTGCCAGCGGATCCCGGGACTGGGGAAGGAACACTGAAGCTTTCTTT.

The chain is built from TRBV6-5 and TRBJ2-2, with a weak D call TRBD2 (6 bases). This CDR3 has 12 amino acids. CDR1 is MNHEY, CDR2 SVGAGI, per germline. V was clipped by 7 bases and J by 6 bases, with 9 bases between them. In DNA form, the CDR3 reads TGTGCCAGCAAAGGAGGGGCCGGGGAGCTGTTTTTT. It yields the protein CASKGGAGELFF.

The J gene is TRBJ2-2, the V gene TRBV4-1; D possibly corresponds to TRBD2 (6 bases). The V end lost 4 bases, the J end lost 1 base, and 16 bases lay between the germline ends. Germline CDR1 reads MGHRA; CDR2 reads YSYEKL. The CDR3 has 17 amino acids. The CDR3 nucleotides read TGCGCCAGCAGCCCATCTCGGGCGGGGATGAACACCGGGGAGCTGTTTTTT. Translated: CASSPSRAGMNTGELFF.

The genes are TRBV11-3 and TRBJ2-7; weak D call: TRBD1 (5 bases). Per the germline V gene, CDR1 is SGHNT and CDR2 is YENEEA. This CDR3 spans 15 amino acids. V lost 2 bases and J 4 bases, leaving 15 bases between the germline ends. CDR3 nucleotides: TGTGCCAGCAGCTTACCCCTAGGGGAAATTTACGAGCAGTACTTC. Amino acids: CASSLPLGEIYEQYF.

The V call is TRBV5-1, the J call TRBJ1-1; possibly TRBD1 for D (5 bases). Germline lookup yields CDR1 SGHRS and CDR2 YFSETQ. Trimming removed 4 bases from V and 5 bases from J, with 12 bases in between. The CDR3 contains 13 residues. For the CDR3, the DNA is TGCGCCAGCAGCGGGGTGGGGGAGACTGAAGCTTTCTTT. Its translation: CASSGVGETEAFF.

CDR3 residues: CASSLDRIAGGSSSYNEQFF. The CDR3 nucleotides read TGTGCCAGCAGCTTAGATCGGATAGCGGGAGGATCGAGCTCCTACAATGAGCAGTTCTTC. The V and J genes are TRBV11-2 and TRBJ2-1, with 10 bases matching TRBD2. Per germline, CDR1 SGHAT and CDR2 FQNNGV. V lost 0 bases to trimming and J lost 0 bases; unmatched junction nucleotides: 11. This CDR3 has 20 amino acids.

This rearrangement joins TRBV18 to TRBJ2-5; perhaps TRBD2 as D (6 bases). The CDR3 loop spans 13 amino acids. The V gene lost 4 bases and the J gene lost 2 bases, with 8 bases spanning the gap. The V gene's germline CDR1 is KGHSH and CDR2 LQKENI. The CDR3 sequence is CASSLADQETQYF. The DNA of the CDR3 is TGTGCCAGCTCACTAGCGGATCAAGAGACCCAGTACTTC.

The rearrangement joins TRBV4-1 to TRBJ2-7; TRBD2 agrees at 10 bases. Germline trimming cut 1 base from V and 2 bases from J; bases unmatched to any gene: 11. This CDR3 contains 18 residues. Germline assignment: CDR1 MGHRA and CDR2 YSYEKL. The CDR3 loop reads CASSQGATSGTRAYEQYF. CDR3 bases: TGCGCCAGCAGCCAAGGGGCCACTAGCGGGACACGGGCCTACGAGCAGTACTTC.

The V call is TRBV7-9, the J call TRBJ1-2, with D maybe TRBD1 (5 bases). Trimming took off 1 base at V and 4 bases at J, with 13 bases between the two ends. The length of the CDR3 is 15 residues. Germline V gene data show CDR1 as SEHNR and CDR2 as FQNEAQ (reference sequence). The CDR3 protein is CASSLVGRGGYGYTF. For the CDR3, the DNA is TGTGCCAGCAGCTTAGTGGGTAGGGGAGGCTATGGCTACACCTTC.

The chain carries TRBV6-6 and TRBJ1-5; possible D gene TRBD1, 5 bases. Trimming pared 6 bases from V and 11 bases from J, leaving 20 bases between. This CDR3 region has 14 residues. Per the germline V gene, CDR1 is MNHNY and CDR2 is SVGAGI (reference sequence). This chain's CDR3 is CASSPSGPEGAQHF. The CDR3 nucleotides are TGTGCCAGCAGCCCTTCTGGGCCGGAAGGGGCCCAGCATTTT.

The gene calls are TRBV24-1 and TRBJ2-2; TRBD1 is a possible D gene (5 bases). V shed 4 bases and J shed 6 bases, with 14 bases lying between them. Germline lookup yields CDR1 KGHDR and CDR2 SFDVKD. The CDR3 has 15 residues. The CDR3 sequence is CATSEGLPGSGELFF. CDR3 in DNA: TGTGCCACCAGTGAGGGGCTTCCAGGGTCCGGGGAGCTGTTTTTT.

This clone is a singleton in its sample. The rearrangement links TRBV5-1 to TRBJ1-2; maybe TRBD1 (6 bases). Germline lookup yields CDR1 SGHRS and CDR2 YFSETQ. V was pared by 4 bases and J by 3 bases, with 13 bases between. This CDR3 comprises 14 residues. CDR3 loop: CASSPGGVDYGYTF. The CDR3 region has the DNA TGCGCCAGCAGCCCCGGGGGCGTCGACTATGGCTACACCTTC.

V and J are TRBV5-1 and TRBJ2-1; 10 nucleotides align to TRBD2. This CDR3 comprises 16 residues. CDR1 and CDR2 from the germline V gene are SGHRS and YFSETQ. The J segment lost 5 bases and the V segment lost 4 bases, leaving 9 bases of the junction unmatched. CDR3 in amino acids: CASSDKAGGPNNEQFF. Written as DNA, the CDR3 is TGCGCCAGCAGCGATAAAGCGGGAGGGCCCAACAATGAGCAGTTCTTC.

This rearrangement joins TRBV4-3 to TRBJ2-1; D tentatively reads TRBD1 or TRBD2 (7 bases each). The germline V gene encodes CDR1 LGHNA and CDR2 YSLEER. V lost 3 bases and J lost 9, with 12 bases in between. The CDR3 spans 13 residues. The CDR3 region has the DNA TGCGCCAGCAGCCAGCAGCGGGACAGTGAGCAGTTCTTC. This encodes CASSQQRDSEQFF.

J is TRBJ1-2 and V is TRBV5-4; tentatively, D is TRBD1 (6 bases). The germline V gene encodes CDR1 SGHNT and CDR2 YYREEE (reference sequence). The length of the CDR3 is 14 residues. Trimming took off 1 base at V and 7 bases at J, with 14 bases between the two ends. The CDR3 loop reads CASSLTGLGGGYTF. The CDR3 nucleotides read TGTGCCAGCAGCTTGACAGGGTTAGGGGGTGGCTACACCTTC.

The chain is built from TRBV6-6 and TRBJ2-5, with D possibly matching TRBD1 (6 bases). Trimming took off 2 bases at V and 5 bases at J, with 9 bases between the two ends. This CDR3 region has 13 residues. CDR1 and CDR2 from the germline V gene are MNHNY and SVGAGI (reference sequence). This CDR3 is CASSYTGSETQYF. CDR3 bases: TGTGCCAGCAGTTACACAGGGTCGGAGACCCAGTACTTC.

This chain links TRBV24-1 with TRBJ1-1; weak D call: TRBD1 (5 bases). The CDR3 has 13 residues. CDR1 is KGHDR and CDR2 is SFDVKD in the germline V gene. V shed 7 bases and J shed 0 bases, with 8 bases lying between them. The CDR3 region is CATSLGVNTEAFF. In nucleotides, the CDR3 is TGTGCCACCAGCTTAGGGGTGAACACTGAAGCTTTCTTT.

The V call is TRBV18, the J call TRBJ2-1; D gene uncertain. The CDR3 totals 12 residues. Germline CDR1 and CDR2: KGHSH and LQKENI. Trimming shortened V by 6 bases and J by 7 bases, and 10 bases separated the two germline ends. The CDR3: CASSLLSNEQFF. CDR3 DNA: TGTGCCAGCTCCCTACTGTCGAATGAGCAGTTCTTC.

V usage is TRBV19 and J usage is TRBJ1-1; D is possibly TRBD1 (6 bases). In germline, CDR1 is LNHDA, CDR2 SQIVND (reference sequence). The CDR3 contains 16 residues. The ends were cut back, 4 bases at V and 7 bases at J, with 22 bases in the middle. CDR3 residues: CASSTLGPDRKREAFF. In nucleotides, the CDR3 is TGTGCCAGTAGTACCCTCGGGCCCGACAGGAAACGTGAAGCTTTCTTT.

The CDR3 loop is CASSPGTGVLGSEAFF. The CDR3 DNA follows: TGTGCCAGCTCACCTGGGACAGGGGTTCTTGGTAGTGAAGCTTTCTTT. V gene TRBV18 combines with J gene TRBJ1-1, with 10 nucleotides matching TRBD1. The CDR3 has 16 amino acids. After removal of 3 bases from V and 7 bases from J, the junction contained 11 bases not matched to a gene. Germline V gene data show CDR1 as KGHSH and CDR2 as LQKENI. Drawing the rest from reference TRBV18 and TRBJ1-1, the complete variable domain is NAGVMQNPRHLVRRRGQEARLRCSPMKGHSHVYWYRQLPEEGLKFMVYLQKENIIDESGMPKERFSAEFPKEGPSILRIQQVVRGDSAAYFCASSPGTGVLGSEAFFGQGTRLTVV.